This T cell receptor beta chain was sequenced in a study of PD-1 blockade in classical Hodgkin lymphoma. Exposure to brentuximab vedotin varied, and each patient had relapsed following autologous stem cell transplantation. Concerning this clone itself: The antigen is not known.

The protocol was immunoSEQ multiplex PCR, while the TCRdb copy is restricted to in-frame clones and leaves out a portion. The sample holds roughly 61,000 clones, 75% to 90% seen once. The CDR3 is made up of 10 amino acids. Trimming took 8 bases from V and 5 from J, leaving 6 bases between them. Germline assignment: CDR1 MNHNS and CDR2 SASEGT. The study's findings and limits: Whoever responded completely had baseline diversity much like that seen in newly diagnosed patients. Newly diagnosed patients reportedly had lower baseline TCR diversity than healthy donors. Possibly reflecting disease activity or prior therapy, repertoire differences have causes that remain undefined. Only CD4+ TCR diversity, not CD8+, had risen significantly by C4D1.

Sequenced here: peripheral blood mononuclear cells (PBMCs), sampled at baseline. The genes are TRBV6-1 and TRBJ1-2; D remains ambiguous. The sequence was collected from a human donor with classical Hodgkin lymphoma. The CDR3 here is CASGRYGYTF. The CDR3, as DNA: TGTGCCAGCGGACGGTATGGCTACACCTTC.